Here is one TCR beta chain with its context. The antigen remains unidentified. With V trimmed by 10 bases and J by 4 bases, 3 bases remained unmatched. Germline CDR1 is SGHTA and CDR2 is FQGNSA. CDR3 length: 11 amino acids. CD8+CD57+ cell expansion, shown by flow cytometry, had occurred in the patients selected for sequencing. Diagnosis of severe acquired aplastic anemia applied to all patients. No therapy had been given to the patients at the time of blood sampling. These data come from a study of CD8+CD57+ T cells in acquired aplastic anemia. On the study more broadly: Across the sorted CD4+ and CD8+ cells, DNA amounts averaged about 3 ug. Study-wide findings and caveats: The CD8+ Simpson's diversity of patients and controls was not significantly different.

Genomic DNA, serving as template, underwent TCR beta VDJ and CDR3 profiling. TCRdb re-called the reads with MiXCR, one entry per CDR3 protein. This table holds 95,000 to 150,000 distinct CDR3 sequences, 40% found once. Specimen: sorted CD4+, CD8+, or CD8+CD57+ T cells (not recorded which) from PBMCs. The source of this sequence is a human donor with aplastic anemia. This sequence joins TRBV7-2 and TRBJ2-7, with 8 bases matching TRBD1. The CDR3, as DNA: TGTGCCACCCGACAGGGGTACGAGCAGTACTTC. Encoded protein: CATRQGYEQYF.